The 14 T cell receptor beta chains below all came from one sample that was sequenced in a study of shared clonotypes between healthy human individuals. The data were produced by immunoSEQ multiplex PCR, yet TCRdb's version contains in-frame clones alone and is incomplete. The top ten clones hold approximately 13% of a sample with about 530,000 clones, around 79% of them seen once. The sequenced sample was PBMCs. These receptors all come from a woman aged 40 to 49 in good health. Some clones in this sample may be carry-over from other donors' samples.

V and J are TRBV5-5 and TRBJ1-2, with D perhaps TRBD1 (6 bases). This CDR3 is built from 13 residues. Trimming removed 0 bases from V and 4 bases from J, with 7 bases in between. CDR1 SGHKS and CDR2 YYEKEE come from the germline V gene (reference sequence). The CDR3 sequence is CASSLGGAYGYTF. For the CDR3, the DNA is TGTGCCAGCAGCTTGGGGGGGGCCTATGGCTACACCTTC.

The V call is TRBV7-9, the J call TRBJ2-3; D unresolved. Trimming pared 5 bases from V and 2 bases from J, leaving 20 bases between. CDR1 is SEHNR, CDR2 FQNEAQ, per germline (reference sequence). This CDR3 contains 17 residues. CDR3 loop: CASSPPFRAESTDTQYF. CDR3 bases: TGTGCCAGCAGCCCCCCCTTCCGCGCCGAATCCACAGATACGCAGTATTTT.

The CDR3 coding sequence is TGCGCCAGCAGCCTAATCGCGGCCGGGGAGCTGTTTTTT. Protein sequence: CASSLIAAGELFF. The chain carries TRBV5-1 and TRBJ2-2, with D unclear. With 4 bases removed from V and 6 bases from J, the gap between germline ends came to 10 bases. Germline assignment: CDR1 SGHRS and CDR2 YFSETQ. The CDR3 sequence is 13 residues long.

The chain joins TRBV4-2 to TRBJ1-2; perhaps TRBD1 as D (5 bases). The CDR3 has 13 amino acids. V was cut by 0 bases and J by 8 bases, with 10 bases left in between. Looked up from germline, CDR1 is LGHNA and CDR2 is YNFKEQ. CDR3 DNA sequence: TGTGCCAGCAGCCAAGATGGGACTTTAGGCTACACCTTC. Encoded protein: CASSQDGTLGYTF.

This chain uses TRBV7-3 with TRBJ2-2, with D possibly matching TRBD2 (6 bases). Between the trimmed V and J ends, which lost 1 base and 3 bases, there was a span of 9 bases. CDR3 length equals 15 residues. Germline V CDR1 and CDR2: SGHTA, FQGTGA. Here the CDR3 reads CASSLIAEYTGELFF. The DNA for the CDR3 is TGTGCCAGCAGCTTAATAGCGGAGTACACCGGGGAGCTGTTTTTT.

This CDR3 reads CASSPGQYSNGYTF. CDR3 sequence (DNA): TGTGCCAGCTCACCCGGACAGTATTCCAATGGCTACACCTTC. The J gene is TRBJ1-2, the V gene TRBV18, with D perhaps matching TRBD1 (6 bases). This CDR3 is 14 amino acids long. Germline V gene sequence: CDR1 KGHSH, CDR2 LQKENI. With 3 bases removed from V and 6 bases from J, the gap between germline ends came to 14 bases.

The chain has TRBV11-3 and TRBJ2-1; 10 bases agree with TRBD2. Germline-derived CDR1 and CDR2 are SGHNT and YENEEA. The CDR3 contains 14 residues. Trimming took 5 bases from V and 7 from J; bases not matched to a gene: 5. CDR3 bases: TGTGCCAGCAGCCTAGCGGGAGTAGCAAATGAGCAGTTCTTC. Translation: CASSLAGVANEQFF.

A remark on this clone: A far more abundant clone sits one base away, making this likely a read error. This sample also contains other DNA sequences that code for the same CDR3. The chain carries TRBV4-2 and TRBJ2-3, with unresolved D. Trimming removed 0 bases from V and 3 bases from J, with 10 bases in between. The germline gives CDR1 LGHNA, CDR2 YNFKEQ. The CDR3 extends over 15 amino acids. CDR3 region: CASSQESTATDTQYF. The CDR3, as DNA: TGTGCCAGCAGCCAAGAGAGTACAGCAACAGATACGCAGTATTTT.

The J gene is TRBJ2-1, the V gene TRBV27, with 9 bases that match TRBD2. CDR1 is MNHEY and CDR2 is SMNVEV in the germline V gene (reference sequence). With V trimmed by 3 bases and J by 9 bases, 9 bases remained unmatched. The CDR3 has 15 amino acids. The CDR3 is CASSLFLAGGIEQFF. Written as DNA, the CDR3 is TGTGCCAGCAGTTTGTTTCTGGCGGGAGGGATTGAGCAGTTCTTC.

The chain couples TRBV4-1 to TRBJ1-3, with unresolved D. Trimming took 0 bases from V and 4 from J, leaving 10 bases between them. Germline V gene sequence: CDR1 MGHRA, CDR2 YSYEKL. CDR3 length equals 15 residues. The CDR3 DNA is TGCGCCAGCAGCCAAGATGGGAGCAGAGGAAACACCATATATTTT. It specifies CASSQDGSRGNTIYF.

Notes on this clone: The same CDR3 arises from other DNA sequences in this sample as well. The rearrangement links TRBV7-3 to TRBJ1-1; 8 bases match TRBD1. This CDR3 has 15 amino acids. Germline V gene data show CDR1 as SGHTA and CDR2 as FQGTGA. The ends lost 4 bases at V and 2 bases at J; junction bases unmatched: 6. The CDR3 loop reads CASSSLGQGNTEAFF. Written as DNA, the CDR3 is TGTGCCAGCAGCTCCCTCGGACAGGGAAACACTGAAGCTTTCTTT.

The V and J genes are TRBV18 and TRBJ2-7; 8 positions match TRBD2. Unmatched junction bases numbered 7, after V lost 2 bases and J lost 7 bases. Germline-derived CDR1 and CDR2 are KGHSH and LQKENI. The length of the CDR3 is 14 residues. CDR3 coding DNA: TGTGCCAGCTCACCAACTAGCGGTGACCGGGAGCAGTACTTC. Translated, it gives CASSPTSGDREQYF.

About this clone itself: It is likely a read error: a sequence one base away is far more abundant. The chain has TRBV5-6 and TRBJ2-1; 8 nucleotides agree with TRBD2. Germline CDR1 SGHDT, CDR2 YYEEEE. The CDR3 length is 13 residues. The V segment lost 3 bases and the J segment 6 bases; nucleotides outside the gene matches: 2. DNA for the CDR3: TGTGCCAGCAGCTCGGGACTAGGCAATGAGCAGTTCTTC. It is translated as CASSSGLGNEQFF.

The V and J genes are TRBV18 and TRBJ2-7; 8 bases match TRBD1. The CDR3 loop spans 14 amino acids. Per germline, CDR1 KGHSH and CDR2 LQKENI. The junction had 4 bases not matched to a gene; V was cut back by 1 base and J by 5 bases. The CDR3 nucleotides read TGTGCCAGCTCACCACGGCAGGGGGCCCACGAGCAGTACTTC. It encodes CASSPRQGAHEQYF.